This T cell receptor (beta chain) was recorded in a study of human T cells and chemical hapten exposure. Background on the study: A patient group, mainly female, showed alopecia areata, totalis or universalis.

Germline V gene sequence: CDR1 SGHVS, CDR2 FQNEAQ. V lost 4 bases to trimming and J lost 1 base, with 14 bases between them. The CDR3 loop spans 15 amino acids. Time point of the sample: patch test 2, 6 weeks after DPC sensitization. The treatment denotes: therapeutic diphenylcyclopropenone sensitization with weekly scalp DPC. Those who donated were patients with alopecia, 18 to 70 years of age, and suitable for DPC. This clonotype was seen repeatedly, ten times or more. Its antigen is unidentified. Study-wide findings and caveats: TCRs above 1 in 1000 frequency stayed constant with DPC sensitization.

TCRdb reprocessed the RACE reads with MiXCR, giving one entry per CDR3 protein. The repertoire holds about 84,000 distinct CDR3 sequences, more than 9% seen once, with less than 6.5% in the top ten. The source was whole blood, collected in connection with sensitization to the hapten diphenylcyclopropenone (DPC). The chain has TRBV7-8 and TRBJ2-7; D may be TRBD1 (5 bases). This receptor was taken from a woman in her forties or fifties with alopecia areata. Some clones in this sample may be carry-over from other donors' samples. The CDR3 DNA sequence: TGTGCCAGCAGCTCGATACAGGCCCCTTCCTACGAGCAGTACTTC. Residues: CASSSIQAPSYEQYF.